This entry lists 25 T cell receptor beta chains sequenced from one sample in a study of T cell responses to AZD1222 COVID-19 vaccine. Here immunoSEQ multiplex PCR was the method, and the copy in TCRdb shows in-frame clones only, minus some. Of about 160,000 clones listed, roughly 90% were seen once; the top ten hold approximately 3.6%. Here the sequenced sample was peripheral blood, taken 28 days after the second AZD1222 dose. The receptors were sampled from an adult who received the AZD1222 COVID-19 vaccine.

V gene TRBV3-1 (or the pseudogene TRBV3-2) combines with J gene TRBJ2-7; no firm D call. The germline V and J ends were trimmed by 0 bases and 4 bases, with 10 bases remaining between them. The CDR3 is 14 residues long. Germline assignment: CDR1 LGHDT and CDR2 YNNKEL (reference sequence). The CDR3 bases are TGTGCCAGCAGCCAAGAACCGGGTCCTTACGAGCAGTACTTC. It yields the protein CASSQEPGPYEQYF.

The rearrangement links TRBV27 to TRBJ2-1, with 7 bases matching TRBD2. The germline CDR1 and CDR2 sequences are MNHEY and SMNVEV (reference sequence). The V segment lost 5 bases and the J segment 4 bases; nucleotides outside the gene matches: 5. This CDR3 spans 14 amino acids. The CDR3 region is CASSREVGYNEQFF. CDR3 in DNA: TGTGCCAGCAGTCGGGAGGTTGGGTACAATGAGCAGTTCTTC.

This clone appeared once. The rearrangement uses TRBV7-9 and TRBJ1-2; no firm D call. Between the trimmed V and J ends, which lost 6 bases and 7 bases, there was a span of 6 bases. CDR3 length: 10 residues. CDR1 is SEHNR, CDR2 FQNEAQ, per germline (reference sequence). DNA for the CDR3: TGTGCCAGCAGTCCCAGTGGCTACACCTTC. As protein: CASSPSGYTF.

The chain combines TRBV19 with TRBJ1-1, with D possibly being TRBD1 (6 bases). The CDR3 loop spans 14 amino acids. Per germline, CDR1 LNHDA and CDR2 SQIVND (reference sequence). Trimming stripped 6 bases from V and 4 bases from J, with 15 bases between. CDR3 protein: CASRGGASGTEAFF. CDR3 nucleotide sequence: TGTGCCAGTAGGGGGGGGGCCTCAGGCACTGAAGCTTTCTTT.

The table lists this clone with many counts. The J gene is TRBJ1-1, the V gene TRBV5-1; 8 bases agree with TRBD1. The CDR3 covers 16 residues. The V segment lost 2 bases and the J segment 0 bases; nucleotides outside the gene matches: 6. The germline V gene has CDR1 SGHRS and CDR2 YFSETQ. This CDR3 reads CASSFRTGRMNTEAFF. The CDR3 nucleotides read TGCGCCAGCAGCTTCAGGACAGGGAGGATGAACACTGAAGCTTTCTTT.

V and J are TRBV27 and TRBJ2-7, with D maybe TRBD1 (5 bases). CDR1 and CDR2 from the germline V gene are MNHEY and SMNVEV (reference sequence). The CDR3 has 15 residues. Trimming left V 1 base short and J 0 bases short, with 10 bases between. The CDR3 sequence: CASSLFLDTSYEQYF. The CDR3 DNA sequence: TGTGCCAGCAGTTTATTTTTGGACACCTCCTACGAGCAGTACTTC.

V gene TRBV7-2 combines with J gene TRBJ2-1, with TRBD2 matching 12 bases. J was trimmed by 0 bases and V by 0 bases; bases with no gene match: 3. This CDR3 spans 18 amino acids. Germline V gene sequence: CDR1 SGHTA, CDR2 FQGNSA. CDR3 DNA sequence: TGTGCCAGCAGCTTAGCTCTAGCGGGAGGGTTCTCCTACAATGAGCAGTTCTTC. Amino acids: CASSLALAGGFSYNEQFF.

This clone was found once. The rearrangement joins TRBV18 to TRBJ1-5; 11 nucleotides agree with TRBD1. The ends lost 6 bases at V and 3 bases at J; junction bases unmatched: 7. This CDR3 has 16 amino acids. Per germline, CDR1 KGHSH and CDR2 LQKENI. The CDR3 DNA reads as TGTGCCAGCTCCCCTGGACAGGGGGCGCCCAATCAGCCCCAGCATTTT. Amino acids: CASSPGQGAPNQPQHF. The whole variable domain, filled in from reference TRBV18 and TRBJ1-5, reads NAGVMQNPRHLVRRRGQEARLRCSPMKGHSHVYWYRQLPEEGLKFMVYLQKENIIDESGMPKERFSAEFPKEGPSILRIQQVVRGDSAAYFCASSPGQGAPNQPQHFGDGTRLSIL.

This chain links TRBV7-9 with TRBJ2-1, with D maybe TRBD1 (6 bases). CDR1 and CDR2 (germline): SEHNR, FQNEAQ (reference sequence). The V end lost 1 base, the J end lost 3 bases, and 10 bases lay between the germline ends. The CDR3 spans 15 residues. CDR3: CASSLDQGSYNEQFF. CDR3 DNA sequence: TGTGCCAGCAGCTTAGATCAGGGGAGCTACAATGAGCAGTTCTTC. Looking up the rest from reference TRBV7-9 and TRBJ2-1 gives the full variable domain: DTGVSQNPRHKITKRGQNVTFRCDPISEHNRLYWYRQTLGQGPEFLTYFQNEAQLEKSRLLSDRFSAERPKGSFSTLEIQRTEQGDSAMYLCASSLDQGSYNEQFFGPGTRLTVL.

The sample holds one count of this clone. J is TRBJ2-5 and V is TRBV10-3, with D unresolved. CDR1 and CDR2 (germline): ENHRY, SYGVKD. There are 14 residues in the CDR3. Trimming removed 1 base from V and 4 bases from J, with 10 bases in between. CDR3 amino acids: CAISELDLGETQYF. The DNA of the CDR3 is TGTGCCATCAGTGAGTTGGACCTGGGAGAGACCCAGTACTTC.

V gene TRBV4-3 combines with J gene TRBJ1-3, with D perhaps matching TRBD1 (5 bases). In germline, CDR1 is LGHNA, CDR2 YSLEER. The CDR3 runs to 15 residues. V was cut by 5 bases and J by 1 base, with 12 bases left in between. The CDR3 bases are TGCGCCAGCAGCGAACTGCAGGGTTCTGGAAACACCATATATTTT. Translation: CASSELQGSGNTIYF.

The V and J genes are TRBV11-3 and TRBJ2-7; no definite D call. V lost 0 bases and J lost 7, with 10 bases in between. The CDR3 runs 13 residues. Per the germline V gene, CDR1 is SGHNT and CDR2 is YENEEA. CDR3 sequence (DNA): TGTGCCAGCAGCTTAGATCAGGTCGGGGAGCAGTACTTC. This codes for CASSLDQVGEQYF.

The chain uses TRBV15 and TRBJ2-4, with D perhaps matching TRBD1 or TRBD2 (6 bases each). The CDR3 sequence is 14 residues long. The germline V and J ends were trimmed by 6 bases and 2 bases, with 11 bases remaining between them. Germline CDR1 reads LNHNV; CDR2 reads YYDKDF (reference sequence). In DNA form, the CDR3 reads TGTGCCACCAGAGGAGGGGGTACCAAAAACATTCAGTACTTC. The encoded protein is CATRGGGTKNIQYF.

In this sample, this clone turned up once. This chain connects TRBV15 to TRBJ2-3; D uncertain. The CDR3 covers 14 residues. Trimming removed 3 bases from V and 0 bases from J, with 7 bases in between. CDR1 and CDR2 from the germline V gene are LNHNV and YYDKDF (reference sequence). The CDR3 nucleotides are TGTGCCACCAGCAGGGCCGGAAGCACAGATACGCAGTATTTT. Translation gives CATSRAGSTDTQYF.

The rearrangement joins TRBV7-6 to TRBJ1-2, with a tentative D call TRBD1 (5 bases). V dropped 5 bases and J dropped 0 bases, with 10 bases sitting between them. Germline CDR1 and CDR2: SGHVS and FNYEAQ. This CDR3 has 14 amino acids. This CDR3 is CASSARDPNYGYTF. The CDR3 DNA sequence: TGTGCCAGCAGCGCTAGGGACCCTAACTATGGCTACACCTTC.

The chain links TRBV30 to TRBJ1-2, with unresolved D. CDR1 is GTSNPN and CDR2 is SVGIG in the germline V gene (reference sequence). Trimming cost V 6 bases and J 8 bases, with 10 bases left between them. This CDR3 region has 10 residues. DNA of the CDR3: TGTGCCTGTGAAACGGGCGGCTACACCTTC. Translation gives CACETGGYTF. The variable domain in full, with the rest retrieved from reference TRBV30 and TRBJ1-2, is SQTIHQWPATLVQPVGSPLSLECTVEGTSNPNLYWYRQAAGRGLQLLFYSVGIGQISSEVPQNLSASRPQDRQFILSSKKLLLSDSGFYLCACETGGYTFGSGTRLTVV.

The chain is built from TRBV14 and TRBJ1-4, with 7 bases that match TRBD1. V was clipped by 0 bases and J by 0 bases; unmatched bases: 10. The germline CDR1 and CDR2 sequences are SGHDN and FVKESK. This CDR3 is 19 amino acids long. CDR3 coding DNA: TGTGCCAGCAGCCAAGATCGTGTGACAGGGAGTGCAACTAATGAAAAACTGTTTTTT. Translating it yields CASSQDRVTGSATNEKLFF.

The chain uses TRBV5-5 and TRBJ1-3; D remains unclear. Germline CDR1 is SGHKS and CDR2 is YYEKEE (reference sequence). The CDR3 sequence is 13 residues long. Trimming removed 7 bases from V and 4 bases from J, with 12 bases in between. CDR3 protein: CASAGSGGNTIYF. In DNA, the CDR3 is TGTGCCAGCGCGGGATCGGGGGGAAACACCATATATTTT.

The J gene is TRBJ1-5, the V gene TRBV19; 10 nucleotides match TRBD1. Trimming removed 6 bases from V and 5 bases from J; junction bases left unmatched: 1. The CDR3 covers 13 residues. Germline loops: CDR1 LNHDA, CDR2 SQIVND (reference sequence). This CDR3 is CASSGTGDQPQHF. The DNA for the CDR3 is TGTGCCAGTAGCGGGACAGGGGATCAGCCCCAGCATTTT.

The V gene is TRBV4-1, the J gene TRBJ2-7, with 8 nucleotides matching TRBD2. This CDR3 is 15 amino acids long. CDR1 is MGHRA, CDR2 YSYEKL, per germline. The ends lost 1 base at V and 3 bases at J; junction bases unmatched: 5. This CDR3 reads CASSQGGLGDYEQYF. The CDR3 DNA is TGCGCCAGCAGCCAAGGGGGACTAGGTGACTACGAGCAGTACTTC.

The V call is TRBV6-1, the J call TRBJ2-2; D might be TRBD1 (5 bases). Germline CDR1 is MNHNS and CDR2 is SASEGT. CDR3 size: 16 residues. The ends were cut back, 2 bases at V and 1 base at J, with 11 bases in the middle. The CDR3 coding sequence is TGTGCCAGCAGTGAATTTCAGGGCGGGAACACCGGGGAGCTGTTTTTT. This sequence encodes CASSEFQGGNTGELFF.

About this clone itself: The junction does not match germline at one end; this may be a read error. The rearrangement links TRBV30 to TRBJ1-5; D is possibly TRBD1 (5 bases). The germline gives CDR1 GTSNPN, CDR2 SVGIG (reference sequence). This CDR3 is 16 amino acids long. The DNA of the CDR3 is TGTGCCTGGACAACCGCGTCCGGGGGAAGCAGTCAGCCCCAGCATTTT. Its protein product is CAWTTASGGSSQPQHF.

The chain combines TRBV7-3 with TRBJ2-7, with 9 bases that match TRBD1. From germline, CDR1 is SGHTA and CDR2 FQGTGA. The CDR3 is 14 residues long. The V segment lost 5 bases and the J segment 3 bases; nucleotides outside the gene matches: 5. The CDR3 DNA sequence: TGTGCCAGCAGCCGGGACAGGGCTGGCTACGAGCAGTACTTC. Translated: CASSRDRAGYEQYF.

Points on this clone: At one of its ends the junction is not consistent with the germline gene, which may arise from a read error. The CDR3 coding sequence is TGTGCCAGCGGTGATCCCGCAACTAATGAAAAACTGTTTTTT. Translation: CASGDPATNEKLFF. The chain uses TRBV6-1 and TRBJ1-4, with D unclear. This CDR3 spans 14 amino acids. Germline loops: CDR1 MNHNS, CDR2 SASEGT.

The chain has TRBV3-1 (or the pseudogene TRBV3-2) and TRBJ2-2, with 8 bases matching TRBD2. J lost 5 bases, V lost 0 bases, and 8 bases had no gene match. This CDR3 spans 17 amino acids. Germline lookup yields CDR1 LGHDT and CDR2 YNNKEL (reference sequence). CDR3 amino acids: CASSQDWGTSFTGELFF. The CDR3, as DNA: TGTGCCAGCAGCCAAGACTGGGGGACTAGTTTTACCGGGGAGCTGTTTTTT.